Listed below are T cell receptor beta chains from one sample, sequenced in a study of control samples from healthy donors and cancer patients. Assay used: immunoSEQ multiplex PCR; TCRdb lists only in-frame clones, some missing. The repertoire includes about 150,000 clones, about 93% of them detected once, and around 2.5% sits in the top ten. The material sequenced was blood. The receptors shown here come from a man in his fifties or sixties in good health. CDR3s include the opening cysteine and the closing phenylalanine or tryptophan. The D gene is left open where the match is weak. Clone size is shown for a subset of rows, as once, few, many or a class of expanded clone.

cdr3_nt	cdr3_aa	d_call	clone_size	v_call	j_call
TGTGCCAGCAGCTTAGGGACAGGGGAGACCCAGTACTTC	CASSLGTGETQYF	TRBD1	once	TRBV7-3	TRBJ2-5
TGTGCCAGCAGCCTGACTAGCAGATTCTACGAGCAGTACTTC	CASSLTSRFYEQYF	TRBD2	-	TRBV28	TRBJ2-7
TGCAGTGCTAGTTTTCGGGGGGAGCTGTTTTTT	CSASFRGELFF	-	-	TRBV20-1	TRBJ2-2
TGTGCCACCAGTGATAGACAGGGGAGGGGTAGCGGGGCGTTCAATGAGCAGTTCTTC	CATSDRQGRGSGAFNEQFF	-	-	TRBV24-1	TRBJ2-1
TGCGCCAGCAGTCTGGGAGAGGGAGAGACCCAGTACTTC	CASSLGEGETQYF	-	-	TRBV5-1	TRBJ2-5
TGTGCCGTAGCCGGGGCTAACTATGGCTACACCTTC	CAVAGANYGYTF	-	-	TRBV28	TRBJ1-2
TGTGCCAGCGGAAGCGGGAGGGACTCCTACAATGAGCAGTTCTTC	CASGSGRDSYNEQFF	TRBD2	few	TRBV27	TRBJ2-1
TGTGCCACCAGCAGAGTTACCGCAGGGGAAAAACTGTTTTTT	CATSRVTAGEKLFF	-	-	TRBV15	TRBJ1-4
TGCGCCAGCAGAAGTACACAGGGGAACACCGGGGAGCTGTTTTTT	CASRSTQGNTGELFF	-	once	TRBV5-1	TRBJ2-2
TGTGCCAGCAGCGCGGGACGGCGGCAGCCCCAGCATTTT	CASSAGRRQPQHF	-	-	TRBV5-6	TRBJ1-5
TGTGCCAGCAGCCAAGGGGCGGGAGAGGGCACAGATACGCAGTATTTT	CASSQGAGEGTDTQYF	TRBD2	-	TRBV4-2	TRBJ2-3
TGTGCCAGCAGCTTTAGCGGAGAGACCCAGTACTTC	CASSFSGETQYF	-	-	TRBV7-2	TRBJ2-5
TGTGCCAGCAGCTTAACCTCCGGGGAGCTGTTTTTT	CASSLTSGELFF	-	-	TRBV7-3	TRBJ2-2
TGCAGCGCCTCCCGGGACCCCTCTGGAAACACCATATATTTT	CSASRDPSGNTIYF	-	-	TRBV29-1	TRBJ1-3
TGTGCCAGCAGCCAGGGATTTGGGGGGAACGAGCAGTACTTC	CASSQGFGGNEQYF	-	once	TRBV3-1/TRBV3-2	TRBJ2-7
TGTGCCAGCAGCTTGGCCTTTCAGGGGGCTGGCAAAGAGACCCAGTACTTC	CASSLAFQGAGKETQYF	TRBD1	-	TRBV5-4	TRBJ2-5
TGTGCCAGCAGAAGAACAGGGGGTGGCTACACCTTC	CASRRTGGGYTF	TRBD1	once	TRBV6-5	TRBJ1-2
TGTGCCAGCTCACCAGGACAGCCCAGCAATCAGCCCCAGCATTTT	CASSPGQPSNQPQHF	-	once	TRBV18	TRBJ1-5
TGTGCCAGCAGTGAAGGGGCTGGCTACTGCGAGCAGTACTTC	CASSEGAGYCEQYF	-	-	TRBV6-1	TRBJ2-7
TGCGCCAGCAGCTTGGTCCCCACAGGAGCTGGAAACACCATATATTTT	CASSLVPTGAGNTIYF	-	-	TRBV5-1	TRBJ1-3
TGTGCCAGCAGCTTGGGACAAGCGAACACTGAAGCTTTCTTT	CASSLGQANTEAFF	-	-	TRBV9	TRBJ1-1
TGTGCCAGTAGTATCGGAGGGGCTTCCGGCGAGCAGTACTTC	CASSIGGASGEQYF	-	-	TRBV19	TRBJ2-7
TGTGCCAGTAGTATAGGGTACTCTGGGGCCAACGTCCTGACTTTC	CASSIGYSGANVLTF	-	few	TRBV19	TRBJ2-6
TGTGCCAGTCGACGTCTCGGTTCAGATACGCAGTATTTT	CASRRLGSDTQYF	-	-	TRBV19	TRBJ2-3
TGTGCCAGCACCGAAGGACAGGGGGCCCCCTACGAGCAGTACTTC	CASTEGQGAPYEQYF	TRBD1	-	TRBV28	TRBJ2-7
TGTGCCAGCAGTCTCAAGACTAGCGGGCACACCGGGGAGCTGTTTTTT	CASSLKTSGHTGELFF	TRBD2	-	TRBV27	TRBJ2-2
TGTGCCAGCAGTTATGACCCTCTAGCGGGAGGGGAGACCCAGTACTTC	CASSYDPLAGGETQYF	TRBD2	-	TRBV6-5	TRBJ2-5
TGTGCCAGCAGTTACGGGGGGTCCCAGGAAAAACTGTTTTTT	CASSYGGSQEKLFF	-	-	TRBV6-5	TRBJ1-4
TGTGCCAGCAGTTTATGGGATGAAGATACCTACGAGCAGTACTTC	CASSLWDEDTYEQYF	-	-	TRBV28	TRBJ2-7
TGTGCCAGCAGTCGCGAGCGGGGCACAGATACGCAGTATTTT	CASSRERGTDTQYF	-	-	TRBV27	TRBJ2-3
TGTGCCACCAGTGATTCCGGGTCCAAAAACATTCAGTACTTC	CATSDSGSKNIQYF	-	-	TRBV24-1	TRBJ2-4
TGTGCCAGCAGGTCTCAGGGGGACGGGCCCCAGCATTTT	CASRSQGDGPQHF	TRBD1	-	TRBV28	TRBJ1-5
TGTGCCATCAGACAGGGGATTTGGAACACTGAAGCTTTCTTT	CAIRQGIWNTEAFF	TRBD1	-	TRBV10-3	TRBJ1-1
TGTGCCAGCAGCCTAATGACAGGGATAGATTCACCCCTCCACTTT	CASSLMTGIDSPLHF	TRBD1	-	TRBV3-1/TRBV3-2	TRBJ1-6
TGTGCCAGCAGCCGGCTGCTAGCGGGAGTGGGTAATGAGCAGTTCTTC	CASSRLLAGVGNEQFF	TRBD2	-	TRBV3-1/TRBV3-2	TRBJ2-1
TGTGCCAGCAGCCGGAAGAATGAAAAACTGTTTTTT	CASSRKNEKLFF	-	-	TRBV3-1/TRBV3-2	TRBJ1-4
TGCGCCAGCAGTGAGTCGGGGACTAGTATTTACGAGCAGTACTTC	CASSESGTSIYEQYF	TRBD2	once	TRBV10-2	TRBJ2-7
TGTGCCAGCAGCGGCCCCAGGGCGCAGCCCCAGCATTTT	CASSGPRAQPQHF	-	-	TRBV7-8	TRBJ1-5
TGTGCCAGCAGCTGGCCCAACAATGAGCAGTTCTTC	CASSWPNNEQFF	-	-	TRBV5-4	TRBJ2-1
TGTGCCTGGTCCCGGGACAGCAGTCGCAATCAGCCCCAGCATTTT	CAWSRDSSRNQPQHF	TRBD1	-	TRBV30	TRBJ1-5
TGTGCCAGCAGCCAGGGGTACGGGGCTTTCTTT	CASSQGYGAFF	-	-	TRBV14	TRBJ1-1
TGTGCCAGCAGTTCCCCGGGAAACTCCTACGAGCAGTACTTC	CASSSPGNSYEQYF	-	-	TRBV28	TRBJ2-7
TGTGCCAGCAGTAGCGGGAGCTCCTACAATGAGCAGTTCTTC	CASSSGSSYNEQFF	TRBD2	-	TRBV11-2	TRBJ2-1
TGCGCCAGCAGCCAAGATCTCTACTCTGGAAACACCATATATTTT	CASSQDLYSGNTIYF	-	-	TRBV4-1	TRBJ1-3
TGTGCCAGTTCCAGGGGGGCGCAAGTCTATCAGCCCCAGCATTTT	CASSRGAQVYQPQHF	TRBD1	-	TRBV18	TRBJ1-5
TGCAGTGCTAGTCTGGACAGGGGAAAGGGCTCACCCCTCCACTTT	CSASLDRGKGSPLHF	TRBD1	-	TRBV20-1	TRBJ1-6
TGTGCCAGTAAGGTGGGACAGGGCCGCTCCTACGAGCAGTACTTC	CASKVGQGRSYEQYF	TRBD1	-	TRBV27	TRBJ2-7
TGTGCCAGCAGTTTAATTCAGACAGCCTACAATGAGCAGTTCTTC	CASSLIQTAYNEQFF	-	-	TRBV6-5	TRBJ2-1
TGTGCCAGCAGTGACGCTGGGACATCATTCAATGAGCAGTTCTTC	CASSDAGTSFNEQFF	-	-	TRBV6-4	TRBJ2-1
TGTGCCAGCAGCTTAGGGGGTAGGCCTCAGTACTTC	CASSLGGRPQYF	-	-	TRBV7-9	TRBJ2-4
TGTGCCAGCAGCCTGGATCCTTCGGGTTCACCCCTCCACTTT	CASSLDPSGSPLHF	-	-	TRBV11-2	TRBJ1-6
TGTGCCAGCAGTGAATTTGGTCAGGCGGGGACTGAAGCTTTCTTT	CASSEFGQAGTEAFF	-	-	TRBV6-1	TRBJ1-1
TGTGCCACCGCAGGGGGCACTGAAGCTTTCTTT	CATAGGTEAFF	TRBD1	-	TRBV25-1	TRBJ1-1
TGTGCCAGCACGACCAGGGGGACCACTGAAGCTTTCTTT	CASTTRGTTEAFF	TRBD1	-	TRBV28	TRBJ1-1
TGTGCCAGCTCAAGACAGGGGGACACTGAAGCTTTCTTT	CASSRQGDTEAFF	TRBD1	-	TRBV18	TRBJ1-1
TGTGCCACCAGTCGCACCTTGGGGGGAGAGACCCAGTACTTC	CATSRTLGGETQYF	-	-	TRBV15	TRBJ2-5
TGTGCCAGCAGTGCAGGGTACACCGGGGAGCTGTTTTTT	CASSAGYTGELFF	-	-	TRBV25-1	TRBJ2-2
TGCGCCAGCAGTGACCCGAGCTCCTACAATGAGCAGTTCTTC	CASSDPSSYNEQFF	-	-	TRBV10-2	TRBJ2-1
TGTGCCAGCGATTCCGGGACAGGGGGGCTGTGGGCCTACAATGAGCAGTTCTTC	CASDSGTGGLWAYNEQFF	-	-	TRBV21-1	TRBJ2-1